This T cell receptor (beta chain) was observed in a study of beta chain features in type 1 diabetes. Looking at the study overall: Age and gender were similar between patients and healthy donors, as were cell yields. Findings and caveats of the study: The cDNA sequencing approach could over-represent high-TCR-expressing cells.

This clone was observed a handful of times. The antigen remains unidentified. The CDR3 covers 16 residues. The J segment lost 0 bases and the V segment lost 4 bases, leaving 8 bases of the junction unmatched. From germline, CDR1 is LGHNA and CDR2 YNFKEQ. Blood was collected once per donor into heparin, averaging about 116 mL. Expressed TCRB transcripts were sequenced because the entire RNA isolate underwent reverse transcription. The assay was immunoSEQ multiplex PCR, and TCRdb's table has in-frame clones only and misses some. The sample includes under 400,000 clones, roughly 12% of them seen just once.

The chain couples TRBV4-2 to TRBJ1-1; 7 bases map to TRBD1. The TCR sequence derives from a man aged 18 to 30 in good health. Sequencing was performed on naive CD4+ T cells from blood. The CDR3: CASSRGGDRLNTEAFF. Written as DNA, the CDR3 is TGTGCCAGCAGCCGAGGAGGGGACAGATTGAACACTGAAGCTTTCTTT.